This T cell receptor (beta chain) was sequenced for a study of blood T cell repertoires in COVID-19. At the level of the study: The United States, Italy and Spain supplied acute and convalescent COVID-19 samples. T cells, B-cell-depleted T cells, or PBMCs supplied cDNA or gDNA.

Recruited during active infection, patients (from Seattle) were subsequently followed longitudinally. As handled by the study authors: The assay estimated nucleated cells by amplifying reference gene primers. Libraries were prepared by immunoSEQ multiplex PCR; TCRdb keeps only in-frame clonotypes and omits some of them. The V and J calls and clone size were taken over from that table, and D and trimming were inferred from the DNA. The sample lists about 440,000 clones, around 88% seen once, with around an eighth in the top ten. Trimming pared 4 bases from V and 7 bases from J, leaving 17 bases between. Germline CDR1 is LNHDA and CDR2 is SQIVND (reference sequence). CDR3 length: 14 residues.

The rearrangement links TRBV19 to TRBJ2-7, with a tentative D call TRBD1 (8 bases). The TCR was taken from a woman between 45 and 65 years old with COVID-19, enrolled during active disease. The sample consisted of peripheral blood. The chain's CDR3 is CASSTDREGGEQYF. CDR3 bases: TGTGCCAGTAGTACGGACAGGGAGGGAGGGGAGCAGTACTTC.